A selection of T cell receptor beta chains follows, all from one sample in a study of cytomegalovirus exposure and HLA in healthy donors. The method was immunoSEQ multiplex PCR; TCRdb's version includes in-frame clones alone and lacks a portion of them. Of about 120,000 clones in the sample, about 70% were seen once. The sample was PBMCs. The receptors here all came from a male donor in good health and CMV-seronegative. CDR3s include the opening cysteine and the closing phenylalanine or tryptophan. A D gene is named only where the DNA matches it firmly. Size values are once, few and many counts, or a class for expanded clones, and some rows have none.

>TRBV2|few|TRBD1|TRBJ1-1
CASSEALLRQGANPPEAFF
TGTGCCAGCAGTGAAGCGCTTCTCCGACAGGGGGCTAATCCCCCGGAAGCTTTCTTT
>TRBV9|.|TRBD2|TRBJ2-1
CASSTQAGLVYEQFF
TGTGCCAGCAGCACCCAAGCCGGACTAGTCTATGAGCAGTTCTTC
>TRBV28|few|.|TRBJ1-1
CASSSLGGGTEAFF
TGTGCCAGCAGTTCACTGGGAGGGGGAACTGAAGCTTTCTTT
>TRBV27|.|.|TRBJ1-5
CASSLSLSQPQHF
TGTGCCAGCAGTTTATCGTTGAGTCAGCCCCAGCATTTT
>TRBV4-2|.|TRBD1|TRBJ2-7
CASSVDRGYGEQYF
TGTGCCAGCAGCGTGGACAGGGGTTATGGGGAGCAGTACTTC
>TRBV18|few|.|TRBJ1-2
CASSPTTGGYGYTF
TGTGCCAGCTCACCAACGACAGGAGGCTATGGCTACACCTTC
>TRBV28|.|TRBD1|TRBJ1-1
CASSQRRDRGPTEAFF
TGTGCCAGCAGCCAAAGGAGGGACAGGGGTCCCACTGAAGCTTTCTTT
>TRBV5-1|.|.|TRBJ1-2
CASILDPGRSYGYTF
TGCGCCAGCATCTTAGATCCGGGTAGGAGCTATGGCTACACCTTC
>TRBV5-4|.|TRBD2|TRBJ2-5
CASSFGTSGIETQYF
TGTGCCAGCAGCTTCGGGACTAGCGGGATAGAGACCCAGTACTTC
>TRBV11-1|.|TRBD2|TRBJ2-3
CASSLSGLTSTDTQYF
TGTGCCAGCAGCTTATCGGGACTAACGAGCACAGATACGCAGTATTTT
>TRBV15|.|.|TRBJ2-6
CATGYQGGEEF
TGTGCCACCGGGTATCAGGGAGGAGAGGAGTTC
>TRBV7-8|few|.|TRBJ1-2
CASSAQGIGYGYTF
TGTGCCAGCAGCGCCCAGGGGATTGGGTATGGCTACACCTTC
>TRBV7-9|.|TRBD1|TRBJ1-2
CASSPRQGANYGYTF
TGTGCCAGCAGCCCTCGACAGGGGGCGAACTATGGCTACACCTTC
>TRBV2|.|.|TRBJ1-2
CASTHDNYGYTF
TGTGCCAGCACACATGATAACTATGGCTACACCTTC
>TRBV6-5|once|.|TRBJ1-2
CASSAAGFGGYTF
TGTGCCAGCAGCGCCGCGGGGTTTGGTGGCTACACCTTC
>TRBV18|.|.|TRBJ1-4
CASGRGEKLFF
TGTGCCAGCGGACGGGGGGAAAAACTGTTTTTT
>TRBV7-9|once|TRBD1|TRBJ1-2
CASSYEQGANGYTF
TGTGCCAGCAGCTATGAACAGGGGGCTAATGGCTACACCTTC
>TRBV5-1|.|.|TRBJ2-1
CASRQGLRTVSNEQFF
TGCGCCAGCAGACAGGGTTTGAGGACCGTCTCCAATGAGCAGTTCTTC
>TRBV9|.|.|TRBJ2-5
CASSVAQGDHQETQYF
TGTGCCAGCAGCGTAGCACAGGGAGATCACCAAGAGACCCAGTACTTC
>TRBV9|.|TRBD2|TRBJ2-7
CASSVDLAGGEQYF
TGTGCCAGCAGCGTAGACCTAGCGGGAGGCGAGCAGTACTTC
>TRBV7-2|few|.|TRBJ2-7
CASSLVPSRDLPYEQYF
TGTGCCAGCAGCTTAGTGCCGTCCCGGGACTTGCCCTACGAGCAGTACTTC
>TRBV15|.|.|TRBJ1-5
CATSEDYSNQPQHF
TGTGCCACCAGCGAGGACTATAGCAATCAGCCCCAGCATTTT
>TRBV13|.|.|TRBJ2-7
CASSPDRGVRGDLGQYF
TGTGCCAGCAGCCCCGATCGAGGGGTCAGGGGGGACCTGGGGCAGTACTTC
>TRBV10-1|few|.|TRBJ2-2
CASSSGGGGEAGELFF
TGCGCCAGCAGTTCTGGCGGCGGCGGGGAAGCCGGGGAGCTGTTTTTT
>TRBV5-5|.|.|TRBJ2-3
CASSLFSVSTDTQYF
TGTGCCAGCAGCTTATTCTCCGTTAGCACAGATACGCAGTATTTT
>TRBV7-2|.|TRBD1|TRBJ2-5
CASSLRTGSETQYF
TGTGCCAGCAGCCTAAGGACAGGGAGTGAGACCCAGTACTTC
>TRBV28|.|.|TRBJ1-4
CASSLAGAGEKLFF
TGTGCCAGCAGTTTAGCGGGGGCCGGGGAAAAACTGTTTTTT
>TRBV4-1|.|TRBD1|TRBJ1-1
CASSPDRGQNTEAFF
TGCGCCAGCAGCCCCGACAGGGGCCAGAACACTGAAGCTTTCTTT
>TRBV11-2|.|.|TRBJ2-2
CASSSRTAAGELFF
TGTGCCAGCAGCTCCCGGACAGCCGCCGGGGAGCTGTTTTTT
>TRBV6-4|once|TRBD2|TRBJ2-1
CASSERGLAGGASYNEQFF
TGTGCCAGCAGTGAAAGAGGACTAGCGGGGGGGGCCTCCTACAATGAGCAGTTCTTC
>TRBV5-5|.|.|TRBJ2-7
CASSIRDYEQYF
TGTGCCAGCAGCATCCGGGACTACGAGCAGTACTTC
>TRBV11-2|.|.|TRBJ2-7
CASSLGSGDEQYF
TGTGCCAGCAGCTTAGGTTCGGGGGACGAGCAGTACTTC
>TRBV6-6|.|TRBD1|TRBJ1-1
CASSQGGTEAFF
TGTGCCAGCAGTCAGGGGGGCACTGAAGCTTTCTTT
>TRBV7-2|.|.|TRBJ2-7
CASSLARRSREQYF
TGTGCCAGCAGCTTAGCGCGGAGGTCTCGGGAGCAGTACTTC
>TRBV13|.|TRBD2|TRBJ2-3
CASSHLAGGPGDTQYF
TGTGCCAGCAGCCATCTAGCGGGGGGGCCGGGAGATACGCAGTATTTT
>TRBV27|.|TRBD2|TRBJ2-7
CASSLTVASGSYEQYF
TGTGCCAGCAGTTTAACGGTGGCTAGCGGGAGCTACGAGCAGTACTTC
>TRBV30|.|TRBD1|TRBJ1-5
CAWSPRTGYDQPQHF
TGTGCCTGGAGTCCACGGACAGGATATGATCAGCCCCAGCATTTT
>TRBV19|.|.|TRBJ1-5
CASSMEGLVDQPQHF
TGTGCCAGTAGTATGGAGGGGCTTGTGGATCAGCCCCAGCATTTT
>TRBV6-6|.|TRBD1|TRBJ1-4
CASKEQGAREKLFF
TGTGCCAGCAAGGAACAGGGGGCACGTGAAAAACTGTTTTTT
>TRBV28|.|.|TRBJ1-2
CASTPGHLYGYTF
TGTGCCAGCACCCCGGGACACCTCTATGGCTACACCTTC
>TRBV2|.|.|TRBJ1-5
CASRAGTVNNQPQHF
TGTGCCAGCAGGGCGGGAACAGTCAACAATCAGCCCCAGCATTTT
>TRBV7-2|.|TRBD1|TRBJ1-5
CASSPTGSTAQPQHF
TGTGCCAGCAGCCCGACAGGGAGTACTGCTCAGCCCCAGCATTTC
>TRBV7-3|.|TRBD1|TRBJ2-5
CASSLSSGGTGSQETQYF
TGTGCCAGCAGCTTAAGTTCAGGGGGAACCGGGTCCCAAGAGACCCAGTACTTC
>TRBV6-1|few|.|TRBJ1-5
CASSHPNQPQHF
TGTGCCAGCAGTCATCCCAATCAGCCCCAGCATTTT
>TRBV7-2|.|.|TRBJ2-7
CASSSGIGGGQYF
TGTGCCAGCAGCTCAGGGATTGGGGGCGGGCAGTACTTC
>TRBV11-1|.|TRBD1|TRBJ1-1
CASSHRDRGTEAFF
TGTGCCAGCAGCCACCGGGACAGGGGCACTGAAGCTTTCTTT
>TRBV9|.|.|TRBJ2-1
CASSARTVISNEQFF
TGTGCCAGCAGCGCCCGGACTGTGATAAGCAATGAGCAGTTCTTC
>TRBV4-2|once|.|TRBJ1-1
CASSQSGTTKNTEAFF
TGTGCCAGCAGCCAATCCGGGACAACTAAGAACACTGAAGCTTTCTTT
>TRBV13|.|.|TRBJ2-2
CASSLGGGVWTGELFF
TGTGCCAGCAGCCTGGGCGGCGGGGTATGGACCGGGGAGCTGTTTTTT